The next 15 T cell receptor beta chains were all read from a single sample in a study of blood T cell repertoires in COVID-19. Only in-frame clones appear in the TCRdb table, and some are missing; sequencing was by immunoSEQ multiplex PCR. The table has about 200,000 clones, around 85% seen once. Sequencing was carried out using PBMCs or T cells enriched from blood (not recorded which). These receptors all stem from a man aged 35-49 years who had recovered from COVID-19.

A single count supports this clone. The chain combines TRBV5-4 with TRBJ1-2, with D perhaps matching TRBD1 (6 bases). This CDR3 has 14 amino acids. In germline, CDR1 is SGHNT, CDR2 YYREEE (reference sequence). Deletions cut 0 bases from V and 4 bases from J, with 10 bases between. The CDR3 spells CASSLGQARYGYTF. CDR3 nucleotides: TGTGCCAGCAGCTTGGGACAGGCTCGCTATGGCTACACCTTC.

This clone was seen only once. The chain links TRBV25-1 to TRBJ2-2; TRBD2 matches 8 bases. Germline-derived CDR1 and CDR2 are MGHDK and SYGVNS. V lost 6 bases to trimming and J lost 4 bases; unmatched junction nucleotides: 13. The CDR3 covers 17 residues. CDR3 amino acids: CASRPTGRAGGTGELFF. The CDR3 DNA sequence: TGTGCCAGCAGGCCCACCGGGAGGGCGGGAGGCACCGGGGAGCTGTTTTTT.

The genes are TRBV10-3 and TRBJ1-2; D might be TRBD1 (5 bases). The CDR3 is made up of 15 amino acids. The V end lost 6 bases, the J end lost 4 bases, and 18 bases lay between the germline ends. The V gene's germline CDR1 is ENHRY and CDR2 SYGVKD. The CDR3 here is CAIRNDQGFGYGYTF. The CDR3 bases are TGTGCCATCAGGAACGATCAGGGTTTTGGCTATGGCTACACCTTC.

The chain combines TRBV6-5 with TRBJ1-2; a weak D match, TRBD1 (6 bases). The germline CDR1 and CDR2 sequences are MNHEY and SVGAGI. The CDR3 sequence is 13 residues long. Trimming stripped 6 bases from V and 8 bases from J, with 16 bases between. CDR3 protein: CASRDSRDGGYTF. As DNA, the CDR3 is TGTGCCAGCAGGGACAGCCGGGATGGGGGCTACACCTTC.

The V call is TRBV13, the J call TRBJ1-2; D not resolved. Trimming stripped 0 bases from V and 2 bases from J, with 16 bases between. The CDR3 totals 17 residues. Germline-derived CDR1 and CDR2 are PRHDT and FYEKMQ (reference sequence). The CDR3 DNA is TGTGCCAGCAGCTTAGGCGTTTTGGTTACAGAGAACTATGGCTACACCTTC. It specifies CASSLGVLVTENYGYTF. The variable domain in full, with the rest retrieved from reference TRBV13 and TRBJ1-2, is AAGVIQSPRHLIKEKRETATLKCYPIPRHDTVYWYQQGPGQDPQFLISFYEKMQSDKGSIPDRFSAQQFSDYHSELNMSSLELGDSALYFCASSLGVLVTENYGYTFGSGTRLTVV.

V gene TRBV7-3 combines with J gene TRBJ2-3, with 9 bases that match TRBD2. CDR1 and CDR2 (germline): SGHTA, FQGTGA. The CDR3 covers 15 residues. V dropped 2 bases and J dropped 2; count of bases not matched to a gene: 2. The CDR3 is CASSLAGGPTDTQYF. The CDR3 DNA is TGTGCCAGCAGCTTAGCGGGAGGGCCCACAGATACGCAGTATTTT.

This clone has a single count. V gene TRBV5-1 combines with J gene TRBJ2-7, with TRBD1 matching over 7 bases. This CDR3 contains 13 residues. Per the germline V gene, CDR1 is SGHRS and CDR2 is YFSETQ. V trimming: 4 bases; J trimming: 3 bases; junction bases outside the gene matches: 4. The CDR3 sequence: CASSRDRFYEQYF. The CDR3 DNA follows: TGCGCCAGCAGCAGGGACAGATTCTACGAGCAGTACTTC.

J is TRBJ2-5 and V is TRBV28, with 7 nucleotides matching TRBD2. Germline lookup yields CDR1 MDHEN and CDR2 SYDVKM. The CDR3 covers 15 residues. The V gene end was trimmed by 4 bases and the J gene end by 5 bases; junction bases not matched to a gene: 10. In DNA, the CDR3 is TGTGCCAGCAGTTGGGGAGGGGAGTCAGGGGAGACCCAGTACTTC. This codes for CASSWGGESGETQYF.

The chain combines TRBV14 with TRBJ2-3; a weak D match, TRBD1 (5 bases). CDR1 and CDR2 from the germline V gene are SGHDN and FVKESK. V lost 0 bases and J lost 3, with 7 bases in between. The CDR3 consists of 14 residues. The CDR3 sequence: CASSQETGTDTQYF. CDR3 DNA sequence: TGTGCCAGCAGCCAAGAAACAGGAACAGATACGCAGTATTTT.

V gene TRBV30 combines with J gene TRBJ2-7; 10 bases agree with TRBD2. The J segment lost 0 bases and the V segment lost 3 bases, leaving 8 bases of the junction unmatched. The CDR3 is made up of 16 amino acids. Germline V gives CDR1 GTSNPN, CDR2 SVGIG (reference sequence). This CDR3 is CAWSLRTSGASYEQYF. CDR3 in DNA: TGTGCCTGGAGCTTACGAACTAGCGGGGCCTCCTACGAGCAGTACTTC.

This rearrangement joins TRBV13 to TRBJ2-7, with D tentatively TRBD2 (5 bases). The CDR3 covers 14 residues. Trimming left V 0 bases short and J 2 bases short, with 8 bases between. The V gene's germline CDR1 is PRHDT and CDR2 FYEKMQ (reference sequence). The CDR3 loop reads CASSLGLATYEQYF. Written as DNA, the CDR3 is TGTGCCAGCAGCTTAGGGCTAGCCACCTACGAGCAGTACTTC.

The V call is TRBV15, the J call TRBJ2-5; D is possibly TRBD2 (6 bases). This CDR3 region has 13 residues. From germline, CDR1 is LNHNV and CDR2 YYDKDF (reference sequence). Trimming removed 1 base from V and 3 bases from J, with 6 bases in between. The CDR3 DNA sequence: TGTGCCACCAGCAGAGCGGGGGAAGAGACCCAGTACTTC. Its translation: CATSRAGEETQYF.

The rearrangement links TRBV10-3 to TRBJ2-2, with 13 bases fitting TRBD2. The CDR3 loop spans 17 amino acids. The germline CDR1 and CDR2 sequences are ENHRY and SYGVKD. V shed 6 bases, J shed 6 bases, and the junction held 10 bases outside the gene matches. The CDR3 DNA sequence: TGTGCCATCAGCCCCAAAGGACTAGCGGGAGAGGCCGGGGAGCTGTTTTTT. This translates into CAISPKGLAGEAGELFF.

V usage is TRBV2 and J usage is TRBJ2-7, with TRBD2 identical over 9 bases. The V and J ends lost 5 bases and 5 bases, in that order; junction bases with no gene match: 7. This CDR3 contains 14 residues. The germline gives CDR1 SNHLY, CDR2 FYNNEI. The DNA of the CDR3 is TGTGCCAGCAGTCGGACTAGCGAACGTGACGAGCAGTACTTC. This codes for CASSRTSERDEQYF.

The V and J genes are TRBV5-4 and TRBJ2-1; the match to TRBD2 covers 10 bases. The V gene's germline CDR1 is SGHNT and CDR2 YYREEE (reference sequence). The V gene end was trimmed by 2 bases and the J gene end by 3 bases; junction bases not matched to a gene: 2. The CDR3 consists of 15 residues. The CDR3 DNA reads TGTGCCAGCAGCTTCGGGACTAGCGACTACAATGAGCAGTTCTTC. It encodes CASSFGTSDYNEQFF.